Listed here are 25 T cell receptor beta chains from one sample, sequenced in a study of T cell responses to AZD1222 COVID-19 vaccine. This table comes from immunoSEQ multiplex PCR, and its TCRdb copy is limited to in-frame clones, with some not included. Among around 180,000 clones listed, about 86% were seen once. Source: peripheral blood, taken on day 0 of AZD1222 vaccination. The receptors shown here come from an adult in good health.

This clone was observed a few times. The chain links TRBV29-1 to TRBJ2-3, with TRBD2 identical over 10 bases. Germline CDR1 SQVTM, CDR2 ANQGSEA. The J segment lost 0 bases and the V segment lost 5 bases, leaving 8 bases of the junction unmatched. The CDR3 has 16 amino acids. The CDR3 DNA is TGCAGCGTTCGGGGACTAGCGACCACCAGCACAGATACGCAGTATTTT. It yields the protein CSVRGLATTSTDTQYF.

This clone was picked up one time. The chain combines TRBV25-1 with TRBJ1-2, with 8 bases that match TRBD1. There are 13 residues in the CDR3. Trimming removed 5 bases from V and 4 bases from J; junction bases left unmatched: 3. Germline-derived CDR1 and CDR2 are MGHDK and SYGVNS. The CDR3 coding sequence is TGTGCCAGCAGTCGGGACAGGTCCTATGGCTACACCTTC. It specifies CASSRDRSYGYTF.

This rearrangement joins TRBV30 to TRBJ2-7, with 10 bases lining up with TRBD2. Looked up from germline, CDR1 is GTSNPN and CDR2 is SVGIG (reference sequence). The CDR3 spans 13 residues. V was clipped by 3 bases and J by 4 bases; unmatched bases: 3. CDR3 loop: CAWRLAGLYEQYF. The CDR3 DNA follows: TGTGCCTGGAGACTAGCGGGGCTTTACGAGCAGTACTTC.

The chain recombines TRBV6-2 or TRBV6-3 with TRBJ1-5; tentatively, D is TRBD1 (5 bases). Per germline, CDR1 MNHEY and CDR2 SVGEGT. V dropped 2 bases and J dropped 4 bases, with 9 bases sitting between them. This CDR3 spans 14 amino acids. The DNA for the CDR3 is TGTGCCAGCAGTTACATGGGGGGAAATCAGCCCCAGCATTTT. It specifies CASSYMGGNQPQHF.

The chain carries TRBV7-2 and TRBJ2-7, with 14 positions matching TRBD2. In germline, CDR1 is SGHTA, CDR2 FQGNSA. The ends lost 6 bases at V and 0 bases at J; junction bases unmatched: 10. CDR3 size: 18 residues. The CDR3 nucleotides are TGTGCCAGCAGGGCGGGACTAGCGGGGGCGCTGAGCTCCTACGAGCAGTACTTC. Its translation: CASRAGLAGALSSYEQYF.

The rearrangement joins TRBV5-1 to TRBJ2-1; TRBD2 might be the D (6 bases). CDR3 length: 14 amino acids. V was clipped by 4 bases and J by 5 bases, with 13 bases between them. The germline V gene has CDR1 SGHRS and CDR2 YFSETQ. For the CDR3, the DNA is TGCGCCAGCAGCCCGGGACTCCTTCACAATGAGCAGTTCTTC. Translated: CASSPGLLHNEQFF.

This clone came up a few times. The chain links TRBV18 to TRBJ2-7, with 8 positions matching TRBD1. V lost 3 bases, J lost 6 bases, and 1 base stayed unmatched. The germline V gene has CDR1 KGHSH and CDR2 LQKENI. The CDR3 runs to 12 residues. The CDR3 is CASSPTGGEQYF. CDR3 DNA: TGTGCCAGCTCACCTACAGGGGGCGAGCAGTACTTC.

The chain uses TRBV19 and TRBJ2-7; D unresolved. V was cut by 1 base and J by 2 bases, with 6 bases left in between. CDR3 size: 13 residues. The germline V gene encodes CDR1 LNHDA and CDR2 SQIVND (reference sequence). CDR3 in DNA: TGTGCCAGTAGTATAGCTGAAACCTACGAGCAGTACTTC. This gives the protein CASSIAETYEQYF.

This clone was recorded once. The chain carries TRBV19 and TRBJ2-1; D ambiguous. Trimming cost V 3 bases and J 6 bases, with 15 bases left between them. CDR1 LNHDA and CDR2 SQIVND come from the germline V gene (reference sequence). The CDR3 sequence is 15 residues long. The CDR3 is CASSIGRNTINEQFF. CDR3 DNA sequence: TGTGCCAGTAGTATTGGACGGAACACGATCAATGAGCAGTTCTTC.

V and J are TRBV18 and TRBJ1-2; D is unresolved. Trimming took 1 base from V and 3 from J, leaving 9 bases between them. CDR1 KGHSH and CDR2 LQKENI come from the germline V gene. The CDR3 extends over 14 amino acids. CDR3 in DNA: TGTGCCAGCTCACCACGGCAGCTCGACTATGGCTACACCTTC. This codes for CASSPRQLDYGYTF.

The chain carries TRBV10-3 and TRBJ2-7; TRBD1 matches at 7 bases. The CDR3 runs 15 residues. Germline-derived CDR1 and CDR2 are ENHRY and SYGVKD. J was trimmed by 2 bases and V by 2 bases; bases with no gene match: 6. The CDR3 protein is CAISEGDRPTYEQYF. In nucleotides, the CDR3 is TGTGCCATCAGTGAGGGGGACAGACCTACCTACGAGCAGTACTTC.

This chain connects TRBV7-9 to TRBJ2-7, with D unclear. V shed 5 bases and J shed 2 bases, with 7 bases lying between them. This CDR3 has 12 residues. Germline values: CDR1 SEHNR, CDR2 FQNEAQ (reference sequence). The CDR3 is CASSPITYEQYF. DNA of the CDR3: TGTGCCAGCAGCCCGATCACCTACGAGCAGTACTTC.

This clone was detected only once. The chain has TRBV3-1 (or the pseudogene TRBV3-2) and TRBJ2-2; D tentatively reads TRBD1 or TRBD2 (5 bases each). The V end lost 3 bases, the J end lost 7 bases, and 9 bases lay between the germline ends. Germline values: CDR1 LGHDT, CDR2 YNNKEL (reference sequence). This CDR3 is built from 13 residues. The chain's CDR3 is CASSQGRGGELFF. CDR3 nucleotide sequence: TGTGCCAGCAGCCAGGGACGGGGCGGGGAGCTGTTTTTT.

The V gene is TRBV4-3, the J gene TRBJ1-2; a possible D gene is TRBD1 (6 bases). The CDR3 has 16 amino acids. Looked up from germline, CDR1 is LGHNA and CDR2 is YSLEER. V lost 0 bases and J 4 bases, leaving 15 bases between the germline ends. In DNA form, the CDR3 reads TGCGCCAGCAGCCAAGATCCTACAGGGCCTTCCTATGGCTACACCTTC. Residues: CASSQDPTGPSYGYTF.

The chain has TRBV7-2 and TRBJ2-5; 12 nucleotides line up with TRBD2. This CDR3 spans 16 amino acids. In germline, CDR1 is SGHTA, CDR2 FQGNSA. J was trimmed by 9 bases and V by 5 bases; bases with no gene match: 13. In nucleotides, the CDR3 is TGTGCCAGCAGCCCTCGACTAGCGGGGGCCGGGCTGGCCCAGTACTTC. Its protein product is CASSPRLAGAGLAQYF.

The chain links TRBV5-1 to TRBJ2-2, with D possibly matching TRBD1 (6 bases). This CDR3 region has 19 residues. Trimming took 4 bases from V and 1 from J, leaving 23 bases between them. CDR1 is SGHRS and CDR2 is YFSETQ in the germline V gene. The CDR3 DNA reads TGCGCCAGCAGCCCGGGCGGAATGCAGGGGCCCTGGAACACCGGGGAGCTGTTTTTT. As protein: CASSPGGMQGPWNTGELFF.

This sequence joins TRBV28 and TRBJ2-7; 7 bases agree with TRBD2. V shed 7 bases and J 3 bases; nucleotides not matched to a gene: 12. Germline-derived CDR1 and CDR2 are MDHEN and SYDVKM. The CDR3 is 15 amino acids. CDR3 sequence: CASIPSLGGDYEQYF. DNA of the CDR3: TGTGCCAGCATCCCATCCTTGGGGGGGGACTACGAGCAGTACTTC.

This clone appeared a few times. CDR3 protein: CASSWADPYEQYF. In DNA, the CDR3 is TGTGCCAGCAGCTGGGCGGACCCCTACGAGCAGTACTTC. This sequence joins TRBV7-2 and TRBJ2-7; D unclear. The CDR3 spans 13 residues. V was shortened by 4 bases and J by 2 bases, with 9 bases between the two germline ends. Germline V gives CDR1 SGHTA, CDR2 FQGNSA.

V and J are TRBV12-5 and TRBJ2-5, with TRBD1 matching over 10 bases. Trimming took 1 base from V and 4 from J; bases not matched to a gene: 9. The CDR3 runs 17 residues. The germline CDR1 and CDR2 sequences are LGHNT and FRNRAP. CDR3 nucleotide sequence: TGTGCTAGTGGTTTGGGGCGACAGGGGGCCGGGGGAGAGACCCAGTACTTC. Amino acid sequence: CASGLGRQGAGGETQYF.

The chain joins TRBV6-5 to TRBJ2-3; TRBD2 matches at 7 bases. The J segment lost 2 bases and the V segment lost 6 bases, leaving 8 bases of the junction unmatched. Per the germline V gene, CDR1 is MNHEY and CDR2 is SVGAGI. The CDR3 contains 15 residues. The CDR3 here is CASSSRRLATDTQYF. CDR3 bases: TGTGCCAGCAGCAGTCGCCGACTAGCCACAGATACGCAGTATTTT.

As for this clone: At one of its ends the junction is not consistent with the germline gene, which may arise from a read error. The chain employs TRBV29-1 and TRBJ2-7; TRBD2 is a possible D gene (6 bases). Per the germline V gene, CDR1 is SQVTM and CDR2 is ANQGSEA. The CDR3 consists of 14 residues. The CDR3 sequence: CSVEGTAPYVEQYF. The DNA for the CDR3 is TGCAGCGTCGAAGGGACTGCTCCTTACGTCGAGCAGTACTTC.

This chain links TRBV11-2 with TRBJ2-1; the match to TRBD2 covers 12 bases. This CDR3 is built from 16 residues. Germline V gene lookup returns CDR1 SGHAT and CDR2 FQNNGV. The V segment lost 0 bases and the J segment 8 bases; nucleotides outside the gene matches: 5. The CDR3 DNA follows: TGTGCCAGCAGCTTAGAACCTAGCGGGAGGGTGTATGAGCAGTTCTTC. As protein: CASSLEPSGRVYEQFF.

The chain employs TRBV6-5 and TRBJ1-1; tentative D call: TRBD1 (6 bases). The germline V and J ends were trimmed by 2 bases and 2 bases, with 9 bases remaining between them. The CDR3 runs to 14 residues. CDR1 and CDR2 (germline): MNHEY, SVGAGI. CDR3 region: CASSYGTSNTEAFF. CDR3 nucleotide sequence: TGTGCCAGCAGTTACGGGACATCTAACACTGAAGCTTTCTTT.

This clone was seen just once. The rearrangement uses TRBV9 and TRBJ1-1; D uncertain. V was shortened by 1 base and J by 5 bases, with 12 bases between the two germline ends. From germline, CDR1 is SGDLS and CDR2 YYNGEE. The length of the CDR3 is 14 residues. For the CDR3, the DNA is TGTGCCAGCAGCGTATCGTCAGGAGGAACTGAAGCTTTCTTT. Its protein is CASSVSSGGTEAFF.

The chain is built from TRBV18 and TRBJ1-2, with D unclear. The length of the CDR3 is 13 residues. Per the germline V gene, CDR1 is KGHSH and CDR2 is LQKENI. V lost 4 bases to trimming and J lost 3 bases, with 9 bases between them. CDR3 amino acids: CASSQGKDYGYTF. The CDR3 coding sequence is TGTGCCAGCTCACAGGGTAAAGACTATGGCTACACCTTC.